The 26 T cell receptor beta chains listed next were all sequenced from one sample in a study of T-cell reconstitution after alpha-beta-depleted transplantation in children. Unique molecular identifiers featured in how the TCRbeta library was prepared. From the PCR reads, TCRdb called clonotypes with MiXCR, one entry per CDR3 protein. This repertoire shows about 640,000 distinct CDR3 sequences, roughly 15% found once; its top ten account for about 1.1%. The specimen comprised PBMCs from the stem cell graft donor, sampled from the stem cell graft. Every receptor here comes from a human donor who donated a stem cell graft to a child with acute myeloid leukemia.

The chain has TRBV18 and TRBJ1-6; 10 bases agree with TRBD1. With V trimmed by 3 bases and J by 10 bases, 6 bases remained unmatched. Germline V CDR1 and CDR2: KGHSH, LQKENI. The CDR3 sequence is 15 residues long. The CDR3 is CASSPGQGYESPLHF. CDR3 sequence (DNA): TGTGCCAGCTCACCGGGACAGGGGTACGAGTCACCCCTCCACTTT.

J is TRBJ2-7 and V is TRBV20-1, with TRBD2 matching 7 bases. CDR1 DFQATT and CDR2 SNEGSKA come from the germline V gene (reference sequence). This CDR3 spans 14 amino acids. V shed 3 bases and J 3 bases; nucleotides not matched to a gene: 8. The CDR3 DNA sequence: TGCAGTGCTAGCGCCATGGGGGGGGGCTACGAGCAGTACGTC. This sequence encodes CSASAMGGGYEQYV.

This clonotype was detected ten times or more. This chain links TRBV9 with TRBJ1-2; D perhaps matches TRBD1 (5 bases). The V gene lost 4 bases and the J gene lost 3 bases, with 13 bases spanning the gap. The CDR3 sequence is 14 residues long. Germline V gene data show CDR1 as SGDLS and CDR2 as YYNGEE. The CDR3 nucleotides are TGTGCCAGCAGCACTGGGACGGATTACTATGGCTACACCTTC. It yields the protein CASSTGTDYYGYTF.

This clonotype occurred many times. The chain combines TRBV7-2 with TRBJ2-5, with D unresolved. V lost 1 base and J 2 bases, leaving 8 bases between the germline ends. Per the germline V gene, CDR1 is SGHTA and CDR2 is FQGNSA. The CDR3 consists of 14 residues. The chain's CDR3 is CASSLVNGQETQYF. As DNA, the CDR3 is TGTGCCAGCAGCTTAGTTAACGGACAAGAGACCCAGTACTTC.

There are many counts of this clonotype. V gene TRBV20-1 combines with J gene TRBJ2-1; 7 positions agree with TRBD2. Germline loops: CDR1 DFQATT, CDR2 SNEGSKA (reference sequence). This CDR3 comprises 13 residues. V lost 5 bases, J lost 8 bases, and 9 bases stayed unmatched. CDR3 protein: CSARGVGVDEQFF. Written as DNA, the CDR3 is TGCAGTGCTCGGGGGGTTGGGGTGGATGAGCAGTTCTTC.

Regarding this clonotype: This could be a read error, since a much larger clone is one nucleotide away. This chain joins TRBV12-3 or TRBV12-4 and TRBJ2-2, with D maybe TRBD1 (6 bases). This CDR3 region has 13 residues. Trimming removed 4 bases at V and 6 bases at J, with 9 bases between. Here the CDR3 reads CASSSQGPGELFF. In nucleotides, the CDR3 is TGTGCCAGCAGTTCCCAGGGGCCCGGGGAGCTGTTTTTT.

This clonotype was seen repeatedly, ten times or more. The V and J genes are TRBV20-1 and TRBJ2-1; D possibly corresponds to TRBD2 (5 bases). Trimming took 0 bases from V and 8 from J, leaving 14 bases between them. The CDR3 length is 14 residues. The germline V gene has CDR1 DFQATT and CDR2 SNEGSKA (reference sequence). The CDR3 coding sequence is TGCAGTGCTAGAGAGAGGGTTAGGTTGGATGAGCAGTTCTTC. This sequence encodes CSARERVRLDEQFF.

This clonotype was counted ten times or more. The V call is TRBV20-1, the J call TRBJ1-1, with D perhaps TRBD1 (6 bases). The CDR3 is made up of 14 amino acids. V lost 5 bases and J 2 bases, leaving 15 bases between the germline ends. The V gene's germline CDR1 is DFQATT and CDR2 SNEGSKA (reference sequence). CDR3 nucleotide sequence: TGCAGTGCTCCCCTAGGGGGACTAAACACTGAAGCTTTCTTT. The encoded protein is CSAPLGGLNTEAFF.

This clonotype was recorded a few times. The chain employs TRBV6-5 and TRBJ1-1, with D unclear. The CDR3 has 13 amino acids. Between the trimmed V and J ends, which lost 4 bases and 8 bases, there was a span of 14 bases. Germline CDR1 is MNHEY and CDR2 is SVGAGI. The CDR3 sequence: CASSLILGGEAFF. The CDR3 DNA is TGTGCCAGCAGTTTGATCCTGGGCGGCGAAGCTTTCTTT.

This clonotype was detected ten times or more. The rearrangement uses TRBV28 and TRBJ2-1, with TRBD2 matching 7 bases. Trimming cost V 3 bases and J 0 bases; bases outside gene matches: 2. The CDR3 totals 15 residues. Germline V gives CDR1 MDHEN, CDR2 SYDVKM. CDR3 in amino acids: CASSLTSSSYNEQFF. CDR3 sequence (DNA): TGTGCCAGCAGTTTGACTAGCAGCTCCTACAATGAGCAGTTCTTC.

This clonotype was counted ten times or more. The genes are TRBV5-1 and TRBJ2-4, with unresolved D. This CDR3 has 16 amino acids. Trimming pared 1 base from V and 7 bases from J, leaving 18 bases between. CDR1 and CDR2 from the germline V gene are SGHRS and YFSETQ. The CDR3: CASSLNQANGWNIQYF. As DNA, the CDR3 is TGCGCCAGCAGCTTGAACCAGGCCAACGGTTGGAACATTCAGTACTTC. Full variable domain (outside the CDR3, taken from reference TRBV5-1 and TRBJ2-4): KAGVTQTPRYLIKTRGQQVTLSCSPISGHRSVSWYQQTPGQGLQFLFEYFSETQRNKGNFPGRFSGRQFSNSRSEMNVSTLELGDSALYLCASSLNQANGWNIQYFGAGTRLSVL.

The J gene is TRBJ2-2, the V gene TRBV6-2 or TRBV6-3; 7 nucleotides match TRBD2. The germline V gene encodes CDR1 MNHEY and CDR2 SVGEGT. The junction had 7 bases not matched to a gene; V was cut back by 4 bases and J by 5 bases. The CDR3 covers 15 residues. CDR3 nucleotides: TGTGCCAGCAGTTTCCGGGACGGGAGGACCGGGGAGCTGTTTTTT. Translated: CASSFRDGRTGELFF.

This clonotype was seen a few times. The CDR3 sequence: CASSQDLTSGHNEQFF. CDR3 sequence (DNA): TGTGCCAGCAGCCAAGATCTAACTAGCGGGCACAATGAGCAGTTCTTC. This chain links TRBV4-2 with TRBJ2-1; 9 nucleotides line up with TRBD2. The CDR3 extends over 16 amino acids. Germline V CDR1 and CDR2: LGHNA, YNFKEQ. The V segment lost 0 bases and the J segment 5 bases; nucleotides outside the gene matches: 5.

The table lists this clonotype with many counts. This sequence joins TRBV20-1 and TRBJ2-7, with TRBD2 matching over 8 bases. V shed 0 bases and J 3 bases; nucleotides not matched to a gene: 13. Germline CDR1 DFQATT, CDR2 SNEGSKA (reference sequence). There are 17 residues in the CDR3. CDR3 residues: CSARDLRVGAGVYEQYF. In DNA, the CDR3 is TGCAGTGCTAGAGATCTGAGAGTAGGAGCGGGGGTCTACGAGCAGTACTTC.

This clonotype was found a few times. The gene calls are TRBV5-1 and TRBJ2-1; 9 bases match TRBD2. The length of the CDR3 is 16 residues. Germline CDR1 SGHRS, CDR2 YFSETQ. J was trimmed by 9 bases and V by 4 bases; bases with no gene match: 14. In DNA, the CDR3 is TGCGCCAGCAGCCCTTTAGCGGGGGCCGAAGGGGCTGAGCAGTTCTTC. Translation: CASSPLAGAEGAEQFF.

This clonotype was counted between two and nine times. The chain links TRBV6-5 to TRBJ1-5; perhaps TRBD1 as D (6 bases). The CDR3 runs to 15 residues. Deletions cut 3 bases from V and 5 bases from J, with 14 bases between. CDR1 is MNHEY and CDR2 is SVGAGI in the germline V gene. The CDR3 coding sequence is TGTGCCAGCAGTTATTCACAGGGTAGGCATCAGCCCCAGCATTTT. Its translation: CASSYSQGRHQPQHF.

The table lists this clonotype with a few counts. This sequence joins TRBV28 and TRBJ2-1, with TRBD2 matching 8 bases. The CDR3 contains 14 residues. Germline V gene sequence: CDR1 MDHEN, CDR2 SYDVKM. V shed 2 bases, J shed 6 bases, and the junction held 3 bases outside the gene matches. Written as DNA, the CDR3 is TGTGCCAGCAGTTTAGGGGGACTAGTCAATGAGCAGTTCTTC. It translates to CASSLGGLVNEQFF.

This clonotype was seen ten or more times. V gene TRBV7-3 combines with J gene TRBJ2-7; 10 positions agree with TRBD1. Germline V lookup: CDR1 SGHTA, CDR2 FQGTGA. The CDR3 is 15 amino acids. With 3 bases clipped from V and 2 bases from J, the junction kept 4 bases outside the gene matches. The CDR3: CASSLRTGGAYEQYF. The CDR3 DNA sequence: TGTGCCAGCAGCTTGCGGACAGGGGGGGCCTACGAGCAGTACTTC.

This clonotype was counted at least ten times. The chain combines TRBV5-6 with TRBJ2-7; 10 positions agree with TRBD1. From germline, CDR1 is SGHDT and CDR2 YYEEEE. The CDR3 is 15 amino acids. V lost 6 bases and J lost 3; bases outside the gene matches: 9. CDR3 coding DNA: TGTGCCAGCACCCCCGGGACAGGGGTAAGCTACGAGCAGTACGTC. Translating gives CASTPGTGVSYEQYV.

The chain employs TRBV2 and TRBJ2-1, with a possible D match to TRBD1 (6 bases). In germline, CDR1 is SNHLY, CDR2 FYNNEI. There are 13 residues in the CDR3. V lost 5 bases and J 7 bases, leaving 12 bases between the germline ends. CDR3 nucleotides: TGTGCCAGCAGTTCCTTACAGGGAAATGAGCAGTTCTTC. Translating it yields CASSSLQGNEQFF.

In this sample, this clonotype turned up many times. The CDR3 region is CASSLASTSGGAETQYF. In DNA, the CDR3 is TGTGCCAGCAGCTTAGCTAGCACTAGCGGGGGGGCAGAGACCCAGTACTTC. The V and J genes are TRBV7-2 and TRBJ2-5, with 13 bases that match TRBD2. V lost 0 bases and J lost 4; bases outside the gene matches: 5. From germline, CDR1 is SGHTA and CDR2 FQGNSA. There are 17 residues in the CDR3.

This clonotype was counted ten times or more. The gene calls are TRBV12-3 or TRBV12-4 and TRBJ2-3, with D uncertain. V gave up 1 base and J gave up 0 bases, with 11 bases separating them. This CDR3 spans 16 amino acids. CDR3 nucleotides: TGTGCCAGCAGTTTAGGTGCAGTCGCTAGCACAGATACGCAGTATTTT. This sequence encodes CASSLGAVASTDTQYF.

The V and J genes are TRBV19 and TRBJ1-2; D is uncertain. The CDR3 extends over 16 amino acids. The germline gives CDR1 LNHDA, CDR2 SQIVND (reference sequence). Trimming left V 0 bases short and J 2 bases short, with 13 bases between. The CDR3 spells CASSIDWSLNNYGYTF. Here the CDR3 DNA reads TGTGCCAGTAGTATAGATTGGAGCCTAAACAACTATGGCTACACCTTC.

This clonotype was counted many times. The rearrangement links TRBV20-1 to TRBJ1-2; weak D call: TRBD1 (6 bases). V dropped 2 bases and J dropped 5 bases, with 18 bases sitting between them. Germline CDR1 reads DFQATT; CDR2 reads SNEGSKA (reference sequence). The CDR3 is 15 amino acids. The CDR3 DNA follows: TGCAGTGCTAGACGTCCAACAGGGAACCCGTATGGCTACACCTTC. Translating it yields CSARRPTGNPYGYTF.

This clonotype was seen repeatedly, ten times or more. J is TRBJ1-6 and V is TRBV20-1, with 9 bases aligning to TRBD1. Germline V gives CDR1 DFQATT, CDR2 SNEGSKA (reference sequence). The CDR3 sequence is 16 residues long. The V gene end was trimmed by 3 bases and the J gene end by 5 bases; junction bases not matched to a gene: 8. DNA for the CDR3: TGCAGTGCTAGGAGGTCCTGGGACAGGGATAATTCACCCCTCCACTTT. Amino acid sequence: CSARRSWDRDNSPLHF.

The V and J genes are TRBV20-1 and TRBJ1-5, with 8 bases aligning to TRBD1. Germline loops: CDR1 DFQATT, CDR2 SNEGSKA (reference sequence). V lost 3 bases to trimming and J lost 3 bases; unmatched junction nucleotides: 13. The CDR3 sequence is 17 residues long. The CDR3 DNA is TGCAGTGCTAGCCGACCCGGGACAGGCCCCCTCAATCAGCCCCAGCATTTT. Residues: CSASRPGTGPLNQPQHF.